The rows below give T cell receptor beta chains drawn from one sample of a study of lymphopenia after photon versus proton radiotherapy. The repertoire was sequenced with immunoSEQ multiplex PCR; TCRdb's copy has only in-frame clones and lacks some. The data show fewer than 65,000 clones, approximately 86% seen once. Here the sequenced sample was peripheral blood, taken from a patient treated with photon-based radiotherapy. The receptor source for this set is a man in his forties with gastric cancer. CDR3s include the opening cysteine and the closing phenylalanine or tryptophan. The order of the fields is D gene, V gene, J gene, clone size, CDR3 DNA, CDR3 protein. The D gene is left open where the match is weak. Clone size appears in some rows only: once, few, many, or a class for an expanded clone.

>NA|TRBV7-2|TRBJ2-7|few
TGTGCCAGCAGCTTATGGGGCGGGCCGAGCTCCTACGAGCAGTACTTC
CASSLWGGPSSYEQYF
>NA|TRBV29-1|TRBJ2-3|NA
TGCAGCGTTGAAGGGGCCGGCACAGATACGCAGTATTTT
CSVEGAGTDTQYF
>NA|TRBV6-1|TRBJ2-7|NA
TGTGCCAGCAGTGAAGTTTTGGGCTTGGCCTACGAGCAGTACTTC
CASSEVLGLAYEQYF
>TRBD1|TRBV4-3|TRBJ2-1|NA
TGCGCCAGCAGCCAAGATCTCGGACAGGGGGGGGACAATGAGCAGTTCTTC
CASSQDLGQGGDNEQFF
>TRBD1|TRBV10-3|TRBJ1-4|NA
TGTGCCATCAGTGAGGGACAGGGAGGGAACAATGAAAAACTGTTTTTT
CAISEGQGGNNEKLFF
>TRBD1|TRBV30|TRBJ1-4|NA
TGTGCCTGGAGCCGAACGACAGGGTGGGATGAAAAACTGTTTTTT
CAWSRTTGWDEKLFF
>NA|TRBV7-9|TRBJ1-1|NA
TGTGCCAGCAGCCACCAAACCGGACAGCGGGCTTTCTTT
CASSHQTGQRAFF
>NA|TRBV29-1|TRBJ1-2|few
TGCAGCGTTGACGAAACAGCCTATGGCTACACCTTC
CSVDETAYGYTF
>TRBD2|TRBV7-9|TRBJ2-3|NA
TGTGCCAGCAGCCGCGGACTAGCGGGGGGCCCTGTTAGCACAGATACGCAGTATTTT
CASSRGLAGGPVSTDTQYF
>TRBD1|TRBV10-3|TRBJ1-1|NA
TGTGCCATCACCCTCTCCCCCGGGACAGGGGGCTTGGGCACTGAAGCTTTCTTT
CAITLSPGTGGLGTEAFF
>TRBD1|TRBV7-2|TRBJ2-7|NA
TGTGCCAGCAGCTTGACAGGGGCAACTTCGTACGAGCAGTACTTC
CASSLTGATSYEQYF
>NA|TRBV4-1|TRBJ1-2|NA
TGCGCCAGCAGCCCTAGGGACCTCAACTATGGCTACACCTTC
CASSPRDLNYGYTF
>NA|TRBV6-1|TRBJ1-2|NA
TGTGCCAGCAGTGAACTCCCTAACTATGGCTACACCTTC
CASSELPNYGYTF
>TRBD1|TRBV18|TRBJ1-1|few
TGTGCCAGCTCAGAGGACAGGGAAGCAGCTTTCTTT
CASSEDREAAFF
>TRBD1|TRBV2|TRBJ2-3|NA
TGTGCCAGCCAACAGGGGGGAGTCACAGATACGCAGTATTTT
CASQQGGVTDTQYF
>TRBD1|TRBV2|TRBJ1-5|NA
TGTGCCAGCAGCCCCGGGCGGGAGGGGGCAAGCAATCAGCCCCAGCATTTT
CASSPGREGASNQPQHF
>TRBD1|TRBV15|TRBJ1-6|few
TGTGCCACCAGCAGCGGGCGGACAGGGGGTGGGGAATCCTATAATTCACCCCTCCACTTT
CATSSGRTGGGESYNSPLHF
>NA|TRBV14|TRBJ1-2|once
TGTGCCAGCAGCCAAGGTGGACCCTTATTTGGGGCCAACTATGGCTACACCTTC
CASSQGGPLFGANYGYTF
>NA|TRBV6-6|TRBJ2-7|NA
TGTGCCAGCACAAACGGCAGGGGCGCCTACGAGCAGTACTTC
CASTNGRGAYEQYF
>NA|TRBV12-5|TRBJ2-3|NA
TGTGCTAGTGGCCCGCCGGGACCACTAGATACGCAGTATTTT
CASGPPGPLDTQYF
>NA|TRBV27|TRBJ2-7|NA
TGTGCCAGCAGTCCCAGACAGCCATACGAGCAGTACTTC
CASSPRQPYEQYF
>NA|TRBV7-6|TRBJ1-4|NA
TGTGCCAGCAGCTTAGGGACGGCGGAAAAACTGTTTTTT
CASSLGTAEKLFF
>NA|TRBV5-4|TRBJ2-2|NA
TGTGCCAGCAGCTTCCAGGGACTTAACACCGGGGAGCTGTTTTTT
CASSFQGLNTGELFF
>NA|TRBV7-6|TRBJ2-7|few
TGTGCCAGCAGTCTGCAACAGGGCGCTCCTTTCTACGAGCAGTACTTC
CASSLQQGAPFYEQYF
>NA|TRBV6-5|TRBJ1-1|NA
TGTGCCAGCACCCCGACAGGAAGGACTGAAGCTTTCTTT
CASTPTGRTEAFF
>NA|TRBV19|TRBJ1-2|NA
TGTGCCAGTAGTATCTCAGGGGCCCATTTTGGCTACACCTTC
CASSISGAHFGYTF
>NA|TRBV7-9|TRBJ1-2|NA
TGTGCCAGCAGCCCAAGTGGTAGGAGCCTCCCTACCTACAATTATGGCTACACCTTC
CASSPSGRSLPTYNYGYTF
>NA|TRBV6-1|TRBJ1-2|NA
TGTGCCAGCAGTGGTGACCGAAATGGCTACACCTTC
CASSGDRNGYTF
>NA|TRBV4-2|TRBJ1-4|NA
TGTGCCAGCAGCCAAGACGGCCTGAATTATGAAAAACTGTTTTTT
CASSQDGLNYEKLFF
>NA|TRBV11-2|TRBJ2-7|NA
TGTGCCAGCAGCTTAGGTAGCTGGAACTCCTACGAGCAGTACTTC
CASSLGSWNSYEQYF
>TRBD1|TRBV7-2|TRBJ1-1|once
TGTGCCAGCAGCTTAGACAGGGGGGCCTTCTTT
CASSLDRGAFF